This TCR beta chain was obtained from a study of control samples from healthy donors and cancer patients. The CDR3 has 17 amino acids. The junction had 17 bases not matched to a gene; V was cut back by 5 bases and J by 4 bases. Germline V gene data show CDR1 as SEHNR and CDR2 as FQNEAQ (reference sequence). This clone was seen a few times. The protocol was immunoSEQ multiplex PCR, while the TCRdb copy is restricted to in-frame clones and leaves out a portion. The sample carries tens of thousands of clones, more than 70% recorded once. The chain has TRBV7-9 and TRBJ2-7; the match to TRBD1 covers 7 bases. Sample: PBMCs. The receptor's source is a middle-aged man with colorectal cancer. The DNA of the CDR3 is TGTGCCAGCAGCGATACAGGGGCCCACAGAGTCGGGTACGAGCAGTACTTC. Translating gives CASSDTGAHRVGYEQYF.